This TCR beta chain was observed in a study of blood T cell repertoires in COVID-19. Study details: Sites in the United States, Italy and Spain provided acute and convalescent COVID-19 samples. From T cells, B-cell-depleted T cells, or PBMCs came the material, which was cDNA or gDNA.

Profiling relied on immunoSEQ multiplex PCR, and the TCRdb table lists in-frame clones only, not all of them. Of about 270,000 clones detected, about 87% appear once; the ten largest clones hold 3%. This CDR3 has 16 amino acids. Per germline, CDR1 SGHNT and CDR2 YENEEA. With V trimmed by 6 bases and J by 2 bases, 11 bases remained unmatched. This TCR came from a woman between 50 and 59 years old who had recovered from COVID-19. Sample: PBMCs or T cells enriched from blood (not recorded which). This chain joins TRBV11-3 and TRBJ2-7, with 9 bases that match TRBD1. CDR3 residues: CASRPRRRDRAYEQYF. CDR3 bases: TGTGCCAGCAGACCCAGGCGTCGGGACAGGGCCTACGAGCAGTACTTC.